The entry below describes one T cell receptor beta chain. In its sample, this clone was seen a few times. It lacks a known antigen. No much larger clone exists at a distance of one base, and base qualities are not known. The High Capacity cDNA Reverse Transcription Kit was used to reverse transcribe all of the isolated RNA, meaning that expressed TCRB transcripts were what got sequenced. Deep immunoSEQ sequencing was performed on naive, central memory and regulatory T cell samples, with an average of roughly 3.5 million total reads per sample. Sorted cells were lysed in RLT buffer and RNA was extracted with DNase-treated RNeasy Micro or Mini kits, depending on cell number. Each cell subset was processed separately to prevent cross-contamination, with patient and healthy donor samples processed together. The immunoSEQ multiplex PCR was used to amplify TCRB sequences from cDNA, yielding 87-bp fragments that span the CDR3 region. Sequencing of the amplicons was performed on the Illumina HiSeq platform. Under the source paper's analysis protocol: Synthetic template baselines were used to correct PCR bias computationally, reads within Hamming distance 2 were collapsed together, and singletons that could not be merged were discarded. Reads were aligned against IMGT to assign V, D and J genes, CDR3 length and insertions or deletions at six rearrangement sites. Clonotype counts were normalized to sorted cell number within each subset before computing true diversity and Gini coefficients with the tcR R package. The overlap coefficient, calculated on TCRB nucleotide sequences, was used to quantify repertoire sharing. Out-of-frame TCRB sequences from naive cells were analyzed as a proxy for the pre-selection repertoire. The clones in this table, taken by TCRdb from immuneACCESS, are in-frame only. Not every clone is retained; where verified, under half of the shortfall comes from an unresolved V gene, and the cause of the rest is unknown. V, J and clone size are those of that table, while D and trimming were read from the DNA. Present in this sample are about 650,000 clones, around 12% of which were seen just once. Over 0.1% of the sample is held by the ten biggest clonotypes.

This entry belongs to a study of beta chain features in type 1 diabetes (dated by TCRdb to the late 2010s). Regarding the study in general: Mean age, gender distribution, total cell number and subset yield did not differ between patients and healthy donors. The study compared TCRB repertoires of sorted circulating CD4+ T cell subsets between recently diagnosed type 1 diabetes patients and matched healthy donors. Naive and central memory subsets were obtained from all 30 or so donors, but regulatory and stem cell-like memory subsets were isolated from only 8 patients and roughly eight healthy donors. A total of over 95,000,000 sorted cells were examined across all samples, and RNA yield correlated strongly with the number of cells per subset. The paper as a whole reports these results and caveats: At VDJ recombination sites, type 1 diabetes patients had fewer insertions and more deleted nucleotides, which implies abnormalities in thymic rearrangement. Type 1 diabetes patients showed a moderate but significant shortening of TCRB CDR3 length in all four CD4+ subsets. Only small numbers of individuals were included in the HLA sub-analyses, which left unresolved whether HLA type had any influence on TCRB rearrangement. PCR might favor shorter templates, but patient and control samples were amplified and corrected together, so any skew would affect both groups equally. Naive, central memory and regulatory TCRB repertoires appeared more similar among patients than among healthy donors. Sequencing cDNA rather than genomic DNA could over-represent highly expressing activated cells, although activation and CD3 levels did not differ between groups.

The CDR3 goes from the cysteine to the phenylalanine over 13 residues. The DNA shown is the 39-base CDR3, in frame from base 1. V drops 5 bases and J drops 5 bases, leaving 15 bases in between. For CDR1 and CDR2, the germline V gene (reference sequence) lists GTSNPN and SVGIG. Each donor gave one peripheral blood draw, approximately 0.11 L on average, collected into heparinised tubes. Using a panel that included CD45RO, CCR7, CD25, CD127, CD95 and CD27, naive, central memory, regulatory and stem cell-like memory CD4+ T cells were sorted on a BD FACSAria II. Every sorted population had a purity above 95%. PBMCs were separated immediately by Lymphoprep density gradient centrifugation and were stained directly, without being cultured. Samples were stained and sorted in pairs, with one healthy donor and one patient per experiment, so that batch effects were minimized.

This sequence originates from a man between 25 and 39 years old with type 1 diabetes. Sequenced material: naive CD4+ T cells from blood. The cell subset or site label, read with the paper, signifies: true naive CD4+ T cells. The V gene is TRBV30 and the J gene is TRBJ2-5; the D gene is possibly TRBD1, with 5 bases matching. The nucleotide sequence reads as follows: TGTGCCTGGGGGTGGCAGGGTGGCGAGACCCAGTACTTC. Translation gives CAWGWQGGETQYF.